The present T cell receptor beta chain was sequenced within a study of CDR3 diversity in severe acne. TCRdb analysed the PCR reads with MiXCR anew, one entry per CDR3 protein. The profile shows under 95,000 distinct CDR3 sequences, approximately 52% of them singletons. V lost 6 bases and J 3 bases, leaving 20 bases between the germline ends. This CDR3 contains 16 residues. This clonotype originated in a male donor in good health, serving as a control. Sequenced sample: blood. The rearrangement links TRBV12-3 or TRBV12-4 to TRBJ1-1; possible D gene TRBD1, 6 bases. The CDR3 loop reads CASRDSAGAGYTEAFF. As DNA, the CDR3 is TGTGCCAGCAGGGATTCTGCAGGGGCGGGGTACACTGAAGCTTTCTTT.